Following are 13 T cell receptor beta chains from one sample sequenced in a study of neurological immune-mediated disorders. TCRdb called the 5' RACE reads again in MiXCR, with one record for every CDR3 protein. In the table there are about 84,000 distinct CDR3 sequences, over 9% of which are singletons. Sample: PBMCs. These receptors were obtained from a man aged 35 to 55 in good health.

This clonotype was counted at least ten times. The rearrangement uses TRBV3-1 and TRBJ2-5; D not resolved. Trimming took off 3 bases at V and 5 bases at J, with 10 bases between the two ends. Germline CDR1 is LGHDT and CDR2 is YNNKEL (reference sequence). CDR3 length equals 13 residues. CDR3 DNA sequence: TGTGCCAGCAGCCATTCCGCTGAGGAGACCCAGTACTTC. Translating gives CASSHSAEETQYF.

This clonotype was found many times. The chain is built from TRBV7-2 and TRBJ2-1; D possibly corresponds to TRBD1 (5 bases). This CDR3 region has 14 residues. Germline CDR1 reads SGHTA; CDR2 reads FQGNSA. V was clipped by 5 bases and J by 7 bases, with 15 bases between them. CDR3 coding DNA: TGTGCCAGCAGCGACATCCGTAAGGGGAATGAGCAGTTCTTC. Translating gives CASSDIRKGNEQFF.

This clonotype was observed many times. The chain recombines TRBV5-8 with TRBJ2-1, with TRBD2 matching 16 bases. This CDR3 is 17 amino acids long. Germline CDR1 reads SGHTS; CDR2 reads YDEGEE. The V gene end was trimmed by 3 bases and the J gene end by 2 bases; junction bases not matched to a gene: 2. Here the CDR3 DNA reads TGTGCCAGCAGCTCCGGGACTAGCGGGGGGGCCTACAATGAGCAGTTCTTC. This codes for CASSSGTSGGAYNEQFF.

This clonotype was seen repeatedly, ten times or more. The CDR3 spells CASSFGQGITEAFF. The DNA of the CDR3 is TGTGCCAGCAGCTTTGGACAGGGGATCACTGAAGCTTTCTTT. This chain links TRBV5-6 with TRBJ1-1; 9 bases map to TRBD1. V shed 2 bases and J 4 bases; nucleotides not matched to a gene: 3. The CDR3 is 14 residues long. The germline gives CDR1 SGHDT, CDR2 YYEEEE.

This clonotype occurred many times. The V call is TRBV6-4, the J call TRBJ2-1, with TRBD2 matching over 11 bases. CDR3 length equals 15 residues. The V and J ends lost 4 bases and 8 bases, in that order; junction bases with no gene match: 7. CDR1 and CDR2 from the germline V gene are MRHNA and SNTAGT. CDR3 sequence reads: CASSVFSGGEDEQFF. The CDR3, as DNA: TGTGCCAGCAGTGTTTTTAGCGGGGGGGAAGATGAGCAGTTCTTC.

There are many counts of this clonotype. The V call is TRBV7-9, the J call TRBJ2-1; 10 nucleotides match TRBD1. Trimming cost V 1 base and J 9 bases; bases outside gene matches: 9. This CDR3 has 16 residues. Germline CDR1 is SEHNR and CDR2 is FQNEAQ (reference sequence). The CDR3 sequence is CASSLVPGTGDVEQFF. CDR3 DNA: TGTGCCAGCAGCTTAGTTCCCGGGACAGGGGATGTTGAGCAGTTCTTC.

This chain uses TRBV10-3 with TRBJ2-5; 8 bases line up with TRBD2. The CDR3 consists of 15 residues. The ends lost 0 bases at V and 5 bases at J; junction bases unmatched: 5. Germline CDR1 is ENHRY and CDR2 is SYGVKD. CDR3 region: CAISESNLAGETQYF. The CDR3 bases are TGTGCCATCAGTGAGTCGAATTTAGCGGGGGAGACCCAGTACTTC.

This clonotype was seen ten or more times. V and J are TRBV5-1 and TRBJ2-7; D is ambiguous. Germline-derived CDR1 and CDR2 are SGHRS and YFSETQ. The length of the CDR3 is 14 residues. V was trimmed by 1 base and J by 0 bases, leaving 8 bases between them. The CDR3 loop is CASSLNAVSYEQYF. The CDR3 DNA reads as TGCGCCAGCAGCTTGAATGCGGTCTCCTACGAGCAGTACTTC.

This clonotype came up many times. CDR3 bases: TGTGCCAGCAATGGTCTAGCGGGAGCCGAGCAGTACTTC. Its translation: CASNGLAGAEQYF. V gene TRBV6-1 combines with J gene TRBJ2-7, with TRBD2 matching 10 bases. Germline trimming cut 7 bases from V and 6 bases from J; bases unmatched to any gene: 6. Germline-derived CDR1 and CDR2 are MNHNS and SASEGT. This CDR3 spans 13 amino acids.

This clonotype was seen ten or more times. The V and J genes are TRBV10-3 and TRBJ2-2; D may be TRBD1 (6 bases). Trimming cost V 3 bases and J 3 bases, with 11 bases left between them. The length of the CDR3 is 15 residues. Germline lookup yields CDR1 ENHRY and CDR2 SYGVKD. As DNA, the CDR3 is TGTGCCATCAGTGAAGTACAGGGCTACACCGGGGAGCTGTTTTTT. This gives the protein CAISEVQGYTGELFF.

This clonotype was observed many times. The rearrangement links TRBV20-1 to TRBJ2-5, with 7 bases lining up with TRBD1. The trim removed 4 bases at V and 3 bases at J, leaving 8 bases unmatched. The CDR3 loop spans 14 amino acids. CDR1 and CDR2 (germline): DFQATT, SNEGSKA (reference sequence). The CDR3 is CSATRQGPKETQYF. DNA for the CDR3: TGCAGTGCTACTAGACAGGGTCCGAAAGAGACCCAGTACTTC.

This clonotype came up a few times. V and J are TRBV6-6 and TRBJ2-2, with a possible D match to TRBD2 (6 bases). Trimming cost V 5 bases and J 5 bases, with 15 bases left between them. The CDR3 is made up of 15 amino acids. In germline, CDR1 is MNHNY, CDR2 SVGAGI (reference sequence). CDR3 loop: CASSPRREITGELFF. CDR3 nucleotides: TGTGCCAGCAGTCCCAGGCGGGAAATAACCGGGGAGCTGTTTTTT.

This clonotype came up many times. The rearrangement links TRBV5-1 to TRBJ1-1; D not resolved. V lost 0 bases and J lost 2, with 8 bases in between. The germline V gene encodes CDR1 SGHRS and CDR2 YFSETQ. This CDR3 has 14 amino acids. The DNA of the CDR3 is TGCGCCAGCAGCTTGGTGTATCTCAACACTGAAGCTTTCTTT. Its protein product is CASSLVYLNTEAFF.